This T cell receptor beta chain was observed in a study of beta chain features in type 1 diabetes. Study-level points and caveats: Although PCR might favor shorter templates, it would do so equally in patients and controls. In the patient group, naive, central memory and Treg TCRB repertoires seemed more alike than in the healthy donor group.

A remark on this clone: Its antigen remains unidentified.

CDR1 and CDR2 from the germline V gene are SGHVS and FNYEAQ. The germline V and J ends were trimmed by 5 bases and 0 bases, with 10 bases remaining between them. The CDR3 has 15 amino acids. Since all of the isolated RNA was reverse transcribed, expressed TCRB transcripts were what got sequenced. Read counts averaged approximately 3.5 million for samples of naive, central memory and regulatory T cells. Sequenced by immunoSEQ multiplex PCR; TCRdb stores in-frame clones only, minus some. The sample includes about 620,000 clones, roughly a sixth of them seen just once. The receptor's source is a man aged 18 to 29 in good health. Input material: naive CD4+ T cells from blood. This chain links TRBV7-6 with TRBJ2-2; TRBD1 might be the D (5 bases). The CDR3 spells CASSRGQPNTGELFF. CDR3 DNA sequence: TGTGCCAGCAGCCGTGGACAACCGAACACCGGGGAGCTGTTTTTT. Looking up the rest from reference TRBV7-6 and TRBJ2-2 gives the full variable domain: GAGVSQSPRYKVTKRGQDVALRCDPISGHVSLYWYRQALGQGPEFLTYFNYEAQQDKSGLPNDRFSAERPEGSISTLTIQRTEQRDSAMYRCASSRGQPNTGELFFGEGSRLTVL.